The next 20 T cell receptor beta chains were all read from a single sample in a study of blood T cell repertoires in COVID-19. Assay used: immunoSEQ multiplex PCR; TCRdb lists only in-frame clones, some missing. The sample consists of 300,000 to 400,000 clones, about 88% of them appearing once. The sequenced sample consisted of PBMCs or T cells enriched from blood (not recorded which). The receptors shown here come from a woman aged 18-29 years who had recovered from COVID-19.

The V gene is TRBV29-1, the J gene TRBJ1-6, with a tentative D call TRBD1 (5 bases). The V end lost 6 bases, the J end lost 7 bases, and 13 bases lay between the germline ends. The CDR3 extends over 13 amino acids. CDR1 is SQVTM, CDR2 ANQGSEA, per germline. CDR3 coding DNA: TGCAGCGTCAGTCAGGGTCACAATTCACCCCTCCACTTT. Its protein product is CSVSQGHNSPLHF.

The V call is TRBV28, the J call TRBJ1-1; TRBD1 aligns across 9 bases. V gave up 8 bases and J gave up 3 bases; unmatched junction bases: 16. The CDR3 length is 17 residues. Germline V gene sequence: CDR1 MDHEN, CDR2 SYDVKM. CDR3 amino acids: CASVLRGTGKLYTEAFF. CDR3 nucleotide sequence: TGTGCCAGCGTCTTAAGGGGGACAGGGAAACTTTACACTGAAGCTTTCTTT.

As regards this clone: At the DNA level, this CDR3 is encoded by other sequences in the same sample as well. This chain uses TRBV29-1 with TRBJ1-1; D might be TRBD1 (6 bases). Trimming took 7 bases from V and 1 from J, leaving 10 bases between them. CDR1 and CDR2 from the germline V gene are SQVTM and ANQGSEA. CDR3 size: 12 residues. The CDR3 here is CSGGQGNTEAFF. The CDR3 DNA reads as TGCAGCGGGGGGCAGGGGAACACTGAAGCTTTCTTT.

The chain uses TRBV6-5 and TRBJ1-1; D is undetermined. Germline lookup yields CDR1 MNHEY and CDR2 SVGAGI. CDR3 length: 16 amino acids. V lost 0 bases, J lost 1 base, and 12 bases lay in between. In DNA, the CDR3 is TGTGCCAGCAGTTACTCGACTACGACGGCGAACACTGAAGCTTTCTTT. This gives the protein CASSYSTTTANTEAFF.

The chain has TRBV30 and TRBJ2-1; TRBD2 matches 11 bases. CDR1 and CDR2 from the germline V gene are GTSNPN and SVGIG (reference sequence). The trim removed 2 bases at V and 14 bases at J, leaving 8 bases unmatched. This CDR3 comprises 13 residues. The CDR3 coding sequence is TGTGCCTGGAGTTTAGCGGGGGGGCCTGGAAAGTTCTTC. Its protein product is CAWSLAGGPGKFF.

This chain links TRBV5-6 with TRBJ2-7; 9 bases match TRBD1. Trimming at V came to 4 bases and at J to 2 bases, leaving 7 bases not matched to a gene. The CDR3 spans 15 residues. Germline lookup yields CDR1 SGHDT and CDR2 YYEEEE. The CDR3 sequence is CASSLGQGLTYEQYF. CDR3 bases: TGTGCCAGCAGCCTAGGACAGGGGCTAACCTACGAGCAGTACTTC.

This sequence joins TRBV9 and TRBJ2-2, with 8 bases that match TRBD2. This CDR3 spans 15 amino acids. The germline V gene has CDR1 SGDLS and CDR2 YYNGEE. With V trimmed by 2 bases and J by 1 base, 1 base remained unmatched. The CDR3 region is CASSVSGENTGELFF. The CDR3 nucleotides read TGTGCCAGCAGCGTTAGCGGGGAGAACACCGGGGAGCTGTTTTTT.

This clone was recorded once. The chain recombines TRBV21-1 with TRBJ1-4; whether TRBD1, the table's D call, matches the DNA was not checked. TRBV21-1 is tagged as a pseudogene. This CDR3 comprises 16 residues. CDR3 coding DNA: TGTGCCAGCAGCAAATCGGAACAGGGGACTAATGAAAAACTGTTTTTT. Translated: CASSKSEQGTNEKLFF.

The chain joins TRBV27 to TRBJ1-2, with D maybe TRBD1 (5 bases). Germline assignment: CDR1 MNHEY and CDR2 SMNVEV (reference sequence). Trimming shortened V by 4 bases and J by 7 bases, and 13 bases separated the two germline ends. The CDR3 is made up of 13 amino acids. The CDR3 region is CASSSTVPGGYTF. CDR3 in DNA: TGTGCCAGCAGTTCGACAGTTCCGGGTGGCTACACCTTC.

The CDR3 region has the DNA TGCAGCGTTATTCCCTCACAGGGTTTACACACTGAAGCTTTCTTT. This sequence encodes CSVIPSQGLHTEAFF. The chain couples TRBV29-1 to TRBJ1-1; the D gene is possibly TRBD1 (6 bases). Trimming stripped 5 bases from V and 3 bases from J, with 19 bases between. The V gene's germline CDR1 is SQVTM and CDR2 ANQGSEA. CDR3 size: 15 residues.

The rearrangement uses TRBV2 and TRBJ2-1; 10 bases are a match to TRBD2. Germline V gives CDR1 SNHLY, CDR2 FYNNEI. The CDR3 loop spans 17 amino acids. With V trimmed by 4 bases and J by 2 bases, 8 bases remained unmatched. The DNA of the CDR3 is TGTGCCAGCAGTGGGTTCGGAGCGGGGGGGCCCTACAATGAGCAGTTCTTC. Translation: CASSGFGAGGPYNEQFF.

V is TRBV20-1 and J is TRBJ1-1, with D unresolved. Germline V gene data show CDR1 as DFQATT and CDR2 as SNEGSKA (reference sequence). This CDR3 is 11 amino acids long. The ends were cut back, 7 bases at V and 6 bases at J, with 12 bases in the middle. CDR3 sequence reads: CSVLRLPEAFF. The CDR3 DNA reads TGCAGTGTCCTCCGGTTACCTGAAGCTTTCTTT.

This clone was seen only once. V and J are TRBV5-1 and TRBJ1-1; the match to TRBD1 covers 8 bases. Germline-derived CDR1 and CDR2 are SGHRS and YFSETQ. V lost 4 bases to trimming and J lost 1 base; unmatched junction nucleotides: 9. This CDR3 region has 16 residues. CDR3 amino acids: CASSTIQGVPNTEAFF. The DNA of the CDR3 is TGCGCCAGCAGCACCATACAGGGGGTGCCGAACACTGAAGCTTTCTTT. The whole variable domain, remainder taken from reference TRBV5-1 and TRBJ1-1, is KAGVTQTPRYLIKTRGQQVTLSCSPISGHRSVSWYQQTPGQGLQFLFEYFSETQRNKGNFPGRFSGRQFSNSRSEMNVSTLELGDSALYLCASSTIQGVPNTEAFFGQGTRLTVV.

The V and J genes are TRBV20-1 and TRBJ1-5, with TRBD1 identical over 8 bases. CDR3 size: 14 residues. V trimming: 3 bases; J trimming: 2 bases; junction bases outside the gene matches: 3. Germline V gene sequence: CDR1 DFQATT, CDR2 SNEGSKA (reference sequence). The CDR3 protein is CSASVTGGNQPQHF. CDR3 in DNA: TGCAGTGCTAGTGTGACAGGGGGCAATCAGCCCCAGCATTTT.

The chain recombines TRBV9 with TRBJ2-7; the match to TRBD1 covers 9 bases. V lost 4 bases and J lost 2; bases outside the gene matches: 4. The CDR3 spans 14 residues. CDR1 and CDR2 (germline): SGDLS, YYNGEE. Written as DNA, the CDR3 is TGTGCCAGCAGCCGTGGGACAGGGACCTACGAGCAGTACTTC. The encoded protein is CASSRGTGTYEQYF.

The chain is built from TRBV18 and TRBJ1-1; no firm D call. The germline V and J ends were trimmed by 3 bases and 3 bases, with 11 bases remaining between them. This CDR3 is 14 amino acids long. Germline V lookup: CDR1 KGHSH, CDR2 LQKENI. For the CDR3, the DNA is TGTGCCAGCTCACCCCAGCGCTTGGACACTGAAGCTTTCTTT. Translated, it gives CASSPQRLDTEAFF.

J is TRBJ1-2 and V is TRBV12-2; the D call TRBD1 from the table was never checked on the DNA. TRBV12-2 is an annotated pseudogene. This CDR3 has 14 residues. CDR3 nucleotides: TGTGCAAGTCGCTTTCCCCAGGGGAACTATGGCTACACCTTC. This gives the protein CASRFPQGNYGYTF.

DNA for the CDR3: TGTGCCAGCAGCCCTAACCGACTAGCGGGGGGGAGGGCAGATACGCAGTATTTT. This encodes CASSPNRLAGGRADTQYF. This chain connects TRBV7-9 to TRBJ2-3; 14 bases line up with TRBD2. This CDR3 is built from 18 residues. The junction had 11 bases not matched to a gene; V was cut back by 5 bases and J by 4 bases. Germline lookup yields CDR1 SEHNR and CDR2 FQNEAQ (reference sequence).

The genes are TRBV3-1 (or the pseudogene TRBV3-2) and TRBJ2-7; D might be TRBD2 (5 bases). The V end was cut by 0 bases, the J end by 0 bases, with 9 bases between. CDR1 is LGHDT, CDR2 YNNKEL, per germline (reference sequence). The CDR3 has 15 residues. The chain's CDR3 is CASSQDPGGSYEQYF. The CDR3 nucleotides read TGTGCCAGCAGCCAAGACCCAGGAGGCTCCTACGAGCAGTACTTC.

V usage is TRBV30 and J usage is TRBJ1-2, with unresolved D. This CDR3 is built from 14 residues. Germline-derived CDR1 and CDR2 are GTSNPN and SVGIG (reference sequence). V shed 3 bases and J shed 4 bases, with 15 bases lying between them. CDR3 bases: TGTGCCTGGAGGTTTGCGGGTGACCCCTATGGCTACACCTTC. Translating gives CAWRFAGDPYGYTF.